A single sample is the source of the 17 T cell receptor beta chains below, sequenced in a study of lung T cells in sarcoidosis with Löfgren's syndrome. TCRdb called the reads again in MiXCR, with one record for every CDR3 protein. Of about 20,000 distinct CDR3 sequences in the sample, less than 25% were seen once. The sample was CD4+ T cells from PBMCs. The receptors here all came from a human donor with sarcoidosis (Löfgren's syndrome or another form), or a control subject (not recorded which).

This clonotype was seen ten or more times. This chain connects TRBV11-2 to TRBJ2-3; D not resolved. V lost 5 bases and J 2 bases, leaving 11 bases between the germline ends. This CDR3 has 14 residues. The germline CDR1 and CDR2 sequences are SGHAT and FQNNGV. The CDR3 loop reads CASSAPLYTDTQYF. CDR3 coding DNA: TGTGCCAGCAGCGCCCCACTTTACACAGATACGCAGTATTTT.

Of note for this clonotype: One junction end does not reproduce the germline sequence, and a read error may be involved. The CDR3 here is CASRHTSFGDNVMTF. The CDR3 bases are TGTGCCAGCAGACACACTAGCTTTGGGGACAACGTCATGACTTTC. V gene TRBV6-2 or TRBV6-3 combines with J gene TRBJ2-6; D tentatively fits TRBD1 or TRBD2 (6 bases each). Per the germline V gene, CDR1 is MNHEY and CDR2 is SVGEGT. This CDR3 comprises 15 residues.

The sample holds many counts of this clonotype. The chain is built from TRBV7-2 and TRBJ2-7; 8 bases match TRBD1. This CDR3 region has 14 residues. With 4 bases clipped from V and 7 bases from J, the junction kept 9 bases outside the gene matches. Germline-derived CDR1 and CDR2 are SGHTA and FQGNSA. The CDR3 DNA follows: TGTGCCAGCAGCTCAAGCCGACAGGGGTGGGAGCAGTACTTC. Translating it yields CASSSSRQGWEQYF.

The V and J genes are TRBV11-2 and TRBJ2-7, with TRBD2 as a possible D gene (5 bases). Germline CDR1 and CDR2: SGHAT and FQNNGV. This CDR3 has 14 residues. V was trimmed by 4 bases and J by 3 bases, leaving 13 bases between them. The CDR3 loop reads CASSSGMRSYEQYF. CDR3 DNA: TGTGCCAGCAGCTCCGGGATGAGAAGCTACGAGCAGTACTTC.

The chain recombines TRBV7-3 with TRBJ2-3, with no clear D. Germline assignment: CDR1 SGHTA and CDR2 FQGTGA. This CDR3 contains 14 residues. V lost 1 base and J 14 bases, leaving 19 bases between the germline ends. The CDR3 spells CASSLKSGPGSRYF. DNA of the CDR3: TGTGCCAGCAGCTTAAAGTCAGGCCCGGGTTCGCGGTATTTT.

This clonotype was observed a few times. The gene calls are TRBV29-1 and TRBJ1-1; D not resolved. Germline CDR1 reads SQVTM; CDR2 reads ANQGSEA. Trimming shortened V by 4 bases and J by 9 bases, and 12 bases separated the two germline ends. CDR3 length: 11 residues. CDR3: CSVGGLKKAFF. The CDR3, as DNA: TGCAGCGTTGGGGGTCTAAAGAAAGCTTTCTTT.

This sequence joins TRBV30 and TRBJ2-1; unclear D gene. V lost 0 bases, J lost 8 bases, and 5 bases lay in between. The CDR3 is 11 amino acids. CDR1 and CDR2 (germline): GTSNPN, SVGIG (reference sequence). CDR3 loop: CAWSVLDEQFF. DNA for the CDR3: TGTGCCTGGAGTGTACTGGATGAGCAGTTCTTC.

In this sample, this clonotype turned up many times. V is TRBV28 and J is TRBJ2-7; tentatively, D is TRBD1 or TRBD2 (5 bases each). Looked up from germline, CDR1 is MDHEN and CDR2 is SYDVKM. The CDR3 runs 14 residues. Trimming pared 6 bases from V and 3 bases from J, leaving 15 bases between. CDR3 DNA sequence: TGTGCCAGCAGCTCCCCGAGGGGTAACTACGAGCAGTACTTC. It is translated as CASSSPRGNYEQYF.

This clonotype has at least ten counts. This chain links TRBV3-1 with TRBJ1-5, with a tentative D call TRBD1 (5 bases). The CDR3 loop spans 14 amino acids. Germline V gene data show CDR1 as LGHDT and CDR2 as YNNKEL (reference sequence). V lost 3 bases and J 4 bases, leaving 10 bases between the germline ends. The CDR3 spells CASSQHTGNQPQHF. The CDR3 region has the DNA TGTGCCAGCAGCCAGCATACAGGTAATCAGCCCCAGCATTTT.

The chain employs TRBV20-1 and TRBJ1-1, with D maybe TRBD1 (6 bases). V lost 0 bases to trimming and J lost 10 bases, with 21 bases between them. There are 15 residues in the CDR3. The germline V gene has CDR1 DFQATT and CDR2 SNEGSKA (reference sequence). CDR3 in DNA: TGCAGTGCTAGAGATTGGACAGCTATGGACGCTGGAGCTTTCTTT. This encodes CSARDWTAMDAGAFF.

The chain uses TRBV10-3 and TRBJ1-1; D gene uncertain. This CDR3 comprises 15 residues. The germline CDR1 and CDR2 sequences are ENHRY and SYGVKD. The V and J ends lost 0 bases and 0 bases respectively, with 8 bases between them. This CDR3 reads CAISESGRMNTEAFF. The CDR3 bases are TGTGCCATCAGTGAGTCAGGACGGATGAACACTGAAGCTTTCTTT.

The chain uses TRBV7-2 and TRBJ2-7; D remains unclear. CDR3 length: 14 amino acids. The germline V gene encodes CDR1 SGHTA and CDR2 FQGNSA. V lost 1 base, J lost 6 bases, and 13 bases lay in between. CDR3 sequence (DNA): TGTGCCAGCAGCTTAGGACAACAGCCCACCGAGCAGTACTTC. Translating gives CASSLGQQPTEQYF.

This clonotype has at least ten counts. The chain carries TRBV7-2 and TRBJ2-5; either TRBD1 or TRBD2 may fit D (6 bases each). This CDR3 spans 13 amino acids. Germline-derived CDR1 and CDR2 are SGHTA and FQGNSA. Between the trimmed V and J ends, which lost 4 bases and 5 bases, there was a span of 11 bases. The CDR3 region is CASSWRGMETQYF. CDR3 DNA sequence: TGTGCCAGCAGCTGGAGGGGGATGGAGACCCAGTACTTC. The whole variable domain, remainder taken from reference TRBV7-2 and TRBJ2-5, is GAGVSQSPSNKVTEKGKDVELRCDPISGHTALYWYRQSLGQGLEFLIYFQGNSAPDKSGLPSDRFSAERTGGSVSTLTIQRTQQEDSAVYLCASSWRGMETQYFGPGTRLLVL.

This clonotype was found many times. The gene calls are TRBV2 and TRBJ1-6; D not resolved. The CDR3 loop spans 13 amino acids. CDR1 is SNHLY, CDR2 FYNNEI, per germline. Between the trimmed V and J ends, which lost 2 bases and 4 bases, there was a span of 3 bases. The CDR3 DNA reads as TGTGCCAGCAGTGAACTGTATAATTCACCCCTCCACTTT. Amino acids: CASSELYNSPLHF.

This clonotype was seen many times. CDR3 protein: CASSDPGLAFVDTQYF. CDR3 coding DNA: TGTGCCAGCAGTGACCCGGGACTAGCGTTTGTAGATACGCAGTATTTT. V gene TRBV2 combines with J gene TRBJ2-3, with 10 positions matching TRBD2. CDR3 size: 16 residues. The trim removed 3 bases at V and 5 bases at J, leaving 8 bases unmatched. The germline V gene has CDR1 SNHLY and CDR2 FYNNEI.

Comments on this clonotype: A read error may produce the germline difference seen at one junction end. The CDR3 DNA sequence: TGTGCCAGCAGACAAGGAGGGCTAGCGGCCCTTTCCTACGAGCAGTACTTC. It yields the protein CASRQGGLAALSYEQYF. This sequence joins TRBV3-1 and TRBJ2-7; 7 bases match TRBD2. There are 17 residues in the CDR3. The germline CDR1 and CDR2 sequences are LGHDT and YNNKEL (reference sequence).

In its sample, this clonotype is medium-sized (0.01 to 0.1%). The chain joins TRBV6-1 to TRBJ1-1; D is unclear. The V gene lost 5 bases and the J gene lost 4 bases, with 14 bases spanning the gap. Germline V gene sequence: CDR1 MNHNS, CDR2 SASEGT. The CDR3 runs to 14 residues. CDR3 DNA sequence: TGTGCCAGCAGTTATGTGTCGGAGGGCACTGAAGCTTTCTTT. It yields the protein CASSYVSEGTEAFF.